The 4 T cell receptor beta chains in this list originate from one sample, sequenced in a study of T cell responses to AZD1222 COVID-19 vaccine. Assay used: immunoSEQ multiplex PCR; TCRdb lists only in-frame clones, some missing. Here the sample spans roughly 150,000 clones, approximately 80% being singletons. Source: peripheral blood, taken on day 0 of AZD1222 vaccination. The receptors stem from an adult in good health.

V gene TRBV29-1 combines with J gene TRBJ1-1; D unresolved. CDR1 SQVTM and CDR2 ANQGSEA come from the germline V gene. Trimming removed 5 bases from V and 6 bases from J, with 25 bases in between. CDR3 length: 16 amino acids. CDR3 DNA sequence: TGCAGCGTTACGTGGAGTCGGAGTGCCCGGCTCGCTGAAGCTTTCTTT. Translation: CSVTWSRSARLAEAFF.

V gene TRBV5-1 combines with J gene TRBJ1-2; TRBD1 is a possible D gene (5 bases). The V gene's germline CDR1 is SGHRS and CDR2 YFSETQ. The CDR3 totals 14 residues. The germline V and J ends were trimmed by 0 bases and 7 bases, with 13 bases remaining between them. Written as DNA, the CDR3 is TGCGCCAGCAGCTTGGAATCAGGGTTCAGTGGCTACACCTTC. It yields the protein CASSLESGFSGYTF.

The CDR3 DNA sequence: TGTGCCAGCAGCCCCCAAGGGACAGGGGGCACAGATACGCAGTATTTT. It specifies CASSPQGTGGTDTQYF. This chain links TRBV5-4 with TRBJ2-3, with 10 bases lining up with TRBD1. The CDR3 is 16 residues long. Germline lookup yields CDR1 SGHNT and CDR2 YYREEE (reference sequence). V shed 4 bases, J shed 1 base, and the junction held 6 bases outside the gene matches.

The V and J genes are TRBV20-1 and TRBJ1-1; D unclear. The CDR3 loop spans 11 amino acids. Trimming took 6 bases from V and 8 from J, leaving 13 bases between them. The germline gives CDR1 DFQATT, CDR2 SNEGSKA (reference sequence). CDR3 in amino acids: CSAKTREEAFF. The CDR3 coding sequence is TGCAGTGCCAAGACCCGGGAAGAAGCTTTCTTT.